These 19 T cell receptor beta chains were sequenced from one sample in a study of shared clonotypes between healthy human individuals. The data were produced by immunoSEQ multiplex PCR, yet TCRdb's version contains in-frame clones alone and is incomplete. The sample records roughly 2.4 million clones, about 94% being singletons. The sequencing sample was made of naive CD4+ T cells sorted from blood. Subset specified: CD45RA+ positively selected. Receptors were obtained from a man aged 18-30 years in good health.

V usage is TRBV6-6 and J usage is TRBJ2-7; TRBD2 matches at 7 bases. The CDR3 has 16 residues. The V segment lost 0 bases and the J segment 0 bases; nucleotides outside the gene matches: 5. Germline CDR1 is MNHNY and CDR2 is SVGAGI (reference sequence). CDR3: CASSYSTSFSSYEQYF. As DNA, the CDR3 is TGTGCCAGCAGTTACTCGACTAGCTTTAGCTCCTACGAGCAGTACTTC.

As for this clone: Within the sample, other DNA sequences also encode this same CDR3. This sequence joins TRBV6-6 and TRBJ2-1; TRBD1 matches at 7 bases. Looked up from germline, CDR1 is MNHNY and CDR2 is SVGAGI (reference sequence). Trimming at V came to 6 bases and at J to 7 bases, leaving 3 bases not matched to a gene. CDR3 length: 12 residues. CDR3 sequence (DNA): TGTGCCAGCAGCTCGACAGGGAATGAGCAGTTCTTC. Its translation: CASSSTGNEQFF.

This sequence joins TRBV10-3 and TRBJ2-3, with D unresolved. The CDR3 runs to 16 residues. Trimming removed 6 bases at V and 0 bases at J, with 16 bases between. Germline V gene lookup returns CDR1 ENHRY and CDR2 SYGVKD. The CDR3 DNA reads TGTGCCATCAGGGCCAGTTTGGTGGGGAGCACAGATACGCAGTATTTT. This sequence encodes CAIRASLVGSTDTQYF.

The chain is built from TRBV18 and TRBJ1-3; D might be TRBD1 (5 bases). V lost 2 bases to trimming and J lost 0 bases, with 11 bases between them. The CDR3 length is 16 residues. In germline, CDR1 is KGHSH, CDR2 LQKENI. Written as DNA, the CDR3 is TGTGCCAGCTCACCATCGGTGGGGGGCTCTGGAAACACCATATATTTT. As protein: CASSPSVGGSGNTIYF.

The V gene is TRBV27, the J gene TRBJ2-6; perhaps TRBD2 as D (5 bases). Trimming left V 2 bases short and J 0 bases short, with 11 bases between. CDR3 length equals 17 residues. In germline, CDR1 is MNHEY, CDR2 SMNVEV (reference sequence). The CDR3 coding sequence is TGTGCCAGCAGTTTAAAAGCGGTGAGCTCTGGGGCCAACGTCCTGACTTTC. As protein: CASSLKAVSSGANVLTF.

CDR3 DNA sequence: TGTGCCAGCAGCTCGCCCACTAGCGGGAGGGCCGTTTCAGATACGCAGTATTTT. It encodes CASSSPTSGRAVSDTQYF. V and J are TRBV5-4 and TRBJ2-3; 13 nucleotides match TRBD2. The CDR3 has 18 amino acids. V lost 3 bases, J lost 4 bases, and 11 bases stayed unmatched. Looked up from germline, CDR1 is SGHNT and CDR2 is YYREEE (reference sequence).

Notes on this clone: Other nucleotide sequences from this sample produce the same CDR3. The chain links TRBV14 to TRBJ1-1; D gene ambiguous. The CDR3 covers 13 residues. CDR1 is SGHDN, CDR2 FVKESK, per germline. V was shortened by 4 bases and J by 0 bases, with 6 bases between the two germline ends. Here the CDR3 reads CASSPSLNTEAFF. The CDR3 DNA sequence: TGTGCCAGCAGCCCCTCCTTGAACACTGAAGCTTTCTTT.

This clone showed up just once. This rearrangement joins TRBV2 to TRBJ2-5; the D is unclear. Looked up from germline, CDR1 is SNHLY and CDR2 is FYNNEI. The CDR3 extends over 12 amino acids. Trimming took 3 bases from V and 0 from J, leaving 2 bases between them. DNA of the CDR3: TGTGCCAGCAGTGATGACCAAGAGACCCAGTACTTC. It specifies CASSDDQETQYF.

This chain connects TRBV6-5 to TRBJ2-7, with TRBD1 matching over 10 bases. V lost 4 bases and J lost 3; bases outside the gene matches: 3. The CDR3 spans 14 residues. Germline V gene lookup returns CDR1 MNHEY and CDR2 SVGAGI. The CDR3 DNA sequence: TGTGCCAGCAGTTTCAGGACAGGGGGCTACGAGCAGTACTTC. Translated: CASSFRTGGYEQYF.

V gene TRBV7-9 combines with J gene TRBJ2-7; no clear D. The CDR3 loop spans 13 amino acids. Germline V gene sequence: CDR1 SEHNR, CDR2 FQNEAQ (reference sequence). The V end was cut by 1 base, the J end by 2 bases, with 6 bases between. CDR3 sequence reads: CASSLGATYEQYF. In DNA form, the CDR3 reads TGTGCCAGCAGCTTAGGGGCGACCTACGAGCAGTACTTC.

The rearrangement uses TRBV6-4 and TRBJ2-2; 9 bases are shared with TRBD2. The V and J ends lost 7 bases and 4 bases, in that order; junction bases with no gene match: 7. The CDR3 extends over 15 amino acids. Germline V gives CDR1 MRHNA, CDR2 SNTAGT. The CDR3 reads CASKAGGASTGELFF. Written as DNA, the CDR3 is TGTGCCAGCAAAGCGGGGGGCGCGAGCACCGGGGAGCTGTTTTTT.

The chain uses TRBV18 and TRBJ1-2; 11 nucleotides align to TRBD1. The CDR3 extends over 15 amino acids. Germline loops: CDR1 KGHSH, CDR2 LQKENI. V lost 2 bases to trimming and J lost 8 bases; unmatched junction nucleotides: 7. CDR3 sequence (DNA): TGTGCCAGCTCACCAAGAGGGACAGGGGGTTACGGCTACACCTTC. Amino acid sequence: CASSPRGTGGYGYTF.

J is TRBJ2-1 and V is TRBV28, with a weak D call TRBD1 (6 bases). The ends were cut back, 1 base at V and 0 bases at J, with 13 bases in the middle. The length of the CDR3 is 17 residues. Per the germline V gene, CDR1 is MDHEN and CDR2 is SYDVKM. DNA of the CDR3: TGTGCCAGCAGTTTATTCCAGGGGCCCAGCTCCTACAATGAGCAGTTCTTC. This sequence encodes CASSLFQGPSSYNEQFF. Full variable domain (remainder filled in from reference TRBV28 and TRBJ2-1): DVKVTQSSRYLVKRTGEKVFLECVQDMDHENMFWYRQDPGLGLRLIYFSYDVKMKEKGDIPEGYSVSREKKERFSLILESASTNQTSMYLCASSLFQGPSSYNEQFFGPGTRLTVL.

The genes are TRBV29-1 and TRBJ2-4; TRBD1 aligns across 7 bases. Germline loops: CDR1 SQVTM, CDR2 ANQGSEA. Trimming removed 4 bases from V and 7 bases from J; junction bases left unmatched: 1. The CDR3 loop spans 11 amino acids. Here the CDR3 reads CSVVRGNIQYF. CDR3 DNA sequence: TGCAGCGTTGTCAGGGGGAACATTCAGTACTTC.

The chain carries TRBV19 and TRBJ2-1; TRBD2 matches at 8 bases. The CDR3 spans 18 residues. V lost 3 bases and J lost 8; bases outside the gene matches: 18. Germline V gives CDR1 LNHDA, CDR2 SQIVND (reference sequence). The CDR3 DNA is TGTGCCAGTAGTATGAGGTTCGTGCAGCGGGGGTCTCTCGATGAGCAGTTCTTC. Translated: CASSMRFVQRGSLDEQFF.

CDR3: CASSPVLGDINNEQFF. DNA for the CDR3: TGTGCCAGCTCACCGGTTCTCGGGGATATAAACAATGAGCAGTTCTTC. The rearrangement joins TRBV18 to TRBJ2-1, with a weak D call TRBD2 (5 bases). There are 16 residues in the CDR3. CDR1 KGHSH and CDR2 LQKENI come from the germline V gene. V was clipped by 3 bases and J by 5 bases, with 17 bases between them. Filled out from reference TRBV18 and TRBJ2-1, the complete variable domain reads NAGVMQNPRHLVRRRGQEARLRCSPMKGHSHVYWYRQLPEEGLKFMVYLQKENIIDESGMPKERFSAEFPKEGPSILRIQQVVRGDSAAYFCASSPVLGDINNEQFFGPGTRLTVL.

The chain is built from TRBV4-3 and TRBJ2-7; 9 bases align to TRBD1. The CDR3 is 19 residues long. Germline trimming cut 0 bases from V and 0 bases from J; bases unmatched to any gene: 12. The germline V gene encodes CDR1 LGHNA and CDR2 YSLEER. CDR3 in DNA: TGCGCCAGCAGCCAAGAATTGGCTTACCGGACAGGGGTCTCCTACGAGCAGTACTTC. This codes for CASSQELAYRTGVSYEQYF.

The V call is TRBV2, the J call TRBJ2-7, with 9 nucleotides matching TRBD1. Trimming at V came to 7 bases and at J to 0 bases, leaving 4 bases not matched to a gene. Germline assignment: CDR1 SNHLY and CDR2 FYNNEI. There are 14 residues in the CDR3. Written as DNA, the CDR3 is TGTGCCAGCACCCCGGACAGGGGCTCCTACGAGCAGTACTTC. Translating gives CASTPDRGSYEQYF.

This clone was observed a single time. V is TRBV6-6 and J is TRBJ1-2; TRBD1 matches at 9 bases. The germline V gene has CDR1 MNHNY and CDR2 SVGAGI (reference sequence). This CDR3 spans 13 amino acids. V lost 5 bases, J lost 4 bases, and 2 bases stayed unmatched. CDR3 nucleotide sequence: TGTGCCAGCAGTCCGACAGGGGGCTATGGCTACACCTTC. It codes for CASSPTGGYGYTF.